Following are 30 T cell receptor beta chains from one sample sequenced in a study of T cell responses to AZD1222 COVID-19 vaccine. Measured with immunoSEQ multiplex PCR; TCRdb has only the in-frame clones, and not every one. The sample yields approximately 100,000 clones, about 89% seen once. The material was peripheral blood, obtained on day 0 of AZD1222 vaccination. All receptors derive from an adult in good health.

This clone was counted only a few times. The V and J genes are TRBV7-2 and TRBJ2-3; 8 positions match TRBD2. V lost 2 bases and J lost 7; bases outside the gene matches: 5. This CDR3 comprises 14 residues. Germline CDR1 is SGHTA and CDR2 is FQGNSA. The CDR3 nucleotides read TGTGCCAGCAGCTTACGGGGGGGGCCAAATACGCAGTATTTT. Its translation is CASSLRGGPNTQYF.

The chain recombines TRBV2 with TRBJ1-5; 9 nucleotides align to TRBD1. J lost 4 bases, V lost 7 bases, and 5 bases had no gene match. The germline V gene has CDR1 SNHLY and CDR2 FYNNEI. The CDR3 is 14 residues long. The CDR3 loop is CASTGGQGNQPQHF. DNA for the CDR3: TGTGCCAGCACCGGGGGACAGGGAAATCAGCCCCAGCATTTT.

This clone has just a few counts. V usage is TRBV14 and J usage is TRBJ1-2; TRBD1 agrees at 9 bases. Trimming removed 3 bases from V and 6 bases from J; junction bases left unmatched: 2. Per the germline V gene, CDR1 is SGHDN and CDR2 is FVKESK. This CDR3 has 13 residues. CDR3 amino acids: CASSHRTGDGYTF. CDR3 bases: TGTGCCAGCAGCCATAGGACAGGGGATGGCTACACCTTC.

V usage is TRBV19 and J usage is TRBJ1-2, with 7 bases matching TRBD1. The CDR3 runs to 16 residues. V trimming: 6 bases; J trimming: 5 bases; junction bases outside the gene matches: 15. The germline V gene has CDR1 LNHDA and CDR2 SQIVND (reference sequence). The CDR3: CASSSMTGFGRYGYTF. The CDR3 nucleotides read TGTGCCAGTAGCTCCATGACAGGGTTTGGGAGGTATGGCTACACCTTC.

The rearrangement uses TRBV5-5 and TRBJ2-7; D not resolved. The V end was cut by 1 base, the J end by 3 bases, with 8 bases between. There are 13 residues in the CDR3. Germline CDR1 reads SGHKS; CDR2 reads YYEKEE (reference sequence). The CDR3 here is CASSLNPSYEQYF. CDR3 DNA: TGTGCCAGCAGCTTGAACCCCAGCTACGAGCAGTACTTC. Complete variable domain (other parts from reference TRBV5-5 and TRBJ2-7): DAGVTQSPTHLIKTRGQQVTLRCSPISGHKSVSWYQQVLGQGPQFIFQYYEKEERGRGNFPDRFSARQFPNYSSELNVNALLLGDSALYLCASSLNPSYEQYFGPGTRLTVT.

This clone was counted only a few times. The chain uses TRBV10-1 and TRBJ2-1; D unresolved. V was pared by 8 bases and J by 9 bases, with 20 bases between. The germline gives CDR1 WNHNN, CDR2 SYGVQD (reference sequence). The CDR3 contains 14 residues. CDR3 sequence: CASSPRSVNGEQFF. The CDR3 DNA is TGCGCCAGCTCCCCCAGGTCGGTGAACGGTGAGCAGTTCTTC.

The rearrangement links TRBV5-5 to TRBJ1-4, with 7 bases lining up with TRBD1. The CDR3 consists of 16 residues. Germline CDR1 reads SGHKS; CDR2 reads YYEKEE (reference sequence). The junction had 11 bases not matched to a gene; V was cut back by 5 bases and J by 4 bases. The CDR3 nucleotides read TGTGCCAGCAGTTCACTAGGGACAGAACATAATGAAAAACTGTTTTTT. Encoded protein: CASSSLGTEHNEKLFF. Full variable domain (missing parts from reference TRBV5-5 and TRBJ1-4): DAGVTQSPTHLIKTRGQQVTLRCSPISGHKSVSWYQQVLGQGPQFIFQYYEKEERGRGNFPDRFSARQFPNYSSELNVNALLLGDSALYLCASSSLGTEHNEKLFFGSGTQLSVL.

The chain couples TRBV20-1 to TRBJ1-6; a possible D gene is TRBD1 (6 bases). The length of the CDR3 is 12 residues. Trimming pared 3 bases from V and 7 bases from J, leaving 7 bases between. Germline V gene lookup returns CDR1 DFQATT and CDR2 SNEGSKA (reference sequence). The CDR3 region is CSASRGNSPLHF. Written as DNA, the CDR3 is TGCAGTGCTAGTAGGGGGAATTCACCCCTCCACTTT.

The rearrangement links TRBV11-2 to TRBJ1-1; D may be TRBD1 (5 bases). Germline CDR1 is SGHAT and CDR2 is FQNNGV. This CDR3 region has 13 residues. The germline V and J ends were trimmed by 0 bases and 10 bases, with 12 bases remaining between them. The CDR3 DNA sequence: TGTGCCAGCAGCTTAGATCTCGGGGCACGAGCTTTCTTT. It codes for CASSLDLGARAFF.

This rearrangement joins TRBV18 to TRBJ1-3; no clear D. Per germline, CDR1 KGHSH and CDR2 LQKENI. This CDR3 has 14 residues. With 3 bases removed from V and 0 bases from J, the gap between germline ends came to 6 bases. In nucleotides, the CDR3 is TGTGCCAGCTCACCGGCACCCTCTGGAAACACCATATATTTT. It is translated as CASSPAPSGNTIYF.

CDR3 loop: CATPGQGEAFF. The CDR3 bases are TGTGCCACCCCAGGACAGGGGGAAGCTTTCTTT. The V call is TRBV2, the J call TRBJ1-1; TRBD1 matches 9 bases. The length of the CDR3 is 11 residues. Germline CDR1 SNHLY, CDR2 FYNNEI. V was clipped by 10 bases and J by 8 bases; unmatched bases: 5.

This clone was seen only a few times. The V call is TRBV7-3, the J call TRBJ1-2; the D gene is possibly TRBD1 (5 bases). The CDR3 covers 13 residues. V was trimmed by 0 bases and J by 6 bases, leaving 8 bases between them. Germline V gene sequence: CDR1 SGHTA, CDR2 FQGTGA. The CDR3 DNA sequence: TGTGCCAGCAGCTTAACAGGGGAGGATGGCTACACCTTC. This codes for CASSLTGEDGYTF.

The chain joins TRBV6-5 to TRBJ2-1; tentative D call: TRBD1 (5 bases). Germline CDR1 reads MNHEY; CDR2 reads SVGAGI. The CDR3 has 13 amino acids. V dropped 8 bases and J dropped 10 bases, with 18 bases sitting between them. CDR3 in amino acids: CASARGASSEQFF. In DNA, the CDR3 is TGTGCCAGCGCCCGTGGGGCCTCCAGCGAGCAGTTCTTC.

This clone was counted a single time. The chain is built from TRBV4-2 and TRBJ1-2, with D unresolved. Germline V CDR1 and CDR2: LGHNA, YNFKEQ. This CDR3 is built from 13 residues. V lost 2 bases and J lost 8, with 12 bases in between. CDR3 sequence (DNA): TGTGCCAGCAGCCAACCACCCATGGGAGGCTACACCTTC. Translation: CASSQPPMGGYTF.

The DNA for the CDR3 is TGTGCCAGCAGCCTCCGGACTAGCGGGGGTGAGACCCAGTACTTC. Its translation is CASSLRTSGGETQYF. This chain links TRBV5-6 with TRBJ2-5, with 13 bases fitting TRBD2. Germline trimming cut 4 bases from V and 5 bases from J; bases unmatched to any gene: 5. The CDR3 extends over 15 amino acids. Germline V gene lookup returns CDR1 SGHDT and CDR2 YYEEEE.

The V gene is TRBV25-1, the J gene TRBJ1-4; D not resolved. Germline CDR1 MGHDK, CDR2 SYGVNS. V lost 6 bases and J 11 bases, leaving 10 bases between the germline ends. The CDR3 runs 11 residues. This CDR3 is CASSEALKLFF. CDR3 in DNA: TGTGCCAGCAGCGAAGCCCTCAAACTGTTTTTT.

Details on this clone: The sample carries other DNA sequences with the same CDR3. V usage is TRBV6-5 and J usage is TRBJ1-2, with 11 bases lining up with TRBD1. This CDR3 comprises 14 residues. CDR1 MNHEY and CDR2 SVGAGI come from the germline V gene. Trimming cost V 6 bases and J 2 bases; bases outside gene matches: 2. CDR3 in DNA: TGTGCCAGCAGCCGGGACAGGGGGAACTATGGCTACACCTTC. This gives the protein CASSRDRGNYGYTF.

The chain joins TRBV7-9 to TRBJ1-4; a possible D gene is TRBD1 (5 bases). The CDR3 spans 16 residues. Germline V CDR1 and CDR2: SEHNR, FQNEAQ (reference sequence). Trimming cost V 5 bases and J 4 bases, with 17 bases left between them. CDR3 sequence: CASSPDGRGRNEKLFF. The CDR3 nucleotides read TGTGCCAGCAGCCCTGATGGGAGGGGCCGTAATGAAAAACTGTTTTTT.

The chain has TRBV3-1 (or the pseudogene TRBV3-2) and TRBJ2-3; D might be TRBD2 (5 bases). This CDR3 has 14 amino acids. CDR1 and CDR2 from the germline V gene are LGHDT and YNNKEL (reference sequence). Trimming cost V 4 bases and J 4 bases, with 12 bases left between them. CDR3 region: CASSPPGDADTQYF. CDR3 in DNA: TGTGCCAGCAGCCCACCCGGGGATGCAGATACGCAGTATTTT.

This sequence joins TRBV5-6 and TRBJ2-7; D is perhaps TRBD1 (6 bases). Between the trimmed V and J ends, which lost 0 bases and 0 bases, there was a span of 7 bases. CDR1 SGHDT and CDR2 YYEEEE come from the germline V gene. CDR3 size: 14 residues. The CDR3 reads CASSLGGLSYEQYF. CDR3 coding DNA: TGTGCCAGCAGCTTGGGGGGGCTCTCCTACGAGCAGTACTTC.

V is TRBV9 and J is TRBJ1-2; D gene uncertain. Germline loops: CDR1 SGDLS, CDR2 YYNGEE. V was shortened by 0 bases and J by 2 bases, with 8 bases between the two germline ends. There are 14 residues in the CDR3. The DNA of the CDR3 is TGTGCCAGCAGCGTAGCGTCGGTCAACTATGGCTACACCTTC. It codes for CASSVASVNYGYTF.

V gene TRBV11-2 combines with J gene TRBJ2-7, with 10 bases lining up with TRBD2. The CDR3 sequence is 15 residues long. With V trimmed by 6 bases and J by 3 bases, 8 bases remained unmatched. Per germline, CDR1 SGHAT and CDR2 FQNNGV. CDR3 nucleotides: TGTGCCAGCAGGTCTCTAGCGGGGGCAAGCTACGAGCAGTACTTC. Translated: CASRSLAGASYEQYF.

The chain is built from TRBV7-2 and TRBJ2-7, with 9 bases fitting TRBD1. The germline gives CDR1 SGHTA, CDR2 FQGNSA. V trimming: 5 bases; J trimming: 3 bases; junction bases outside the gene matches: 8. The CDR3 length is 15 residues. CDR3 nucleotides: TGTGCCAGCAGCCATTCCCCGGACAGGGGCTACGAGCAGTACTTC. Translated, it gives CASSHSPDRGYEQYF. The variable domain in full, with the rest retrieved from reference TRBV7-2 and TRBJ2-7, is GAGVSQSPSNKVTEKGKDVELRCDPISGHTALYWYRQSLGQGLEFLIYFQGNSAPDKSGLPSDRFSAERTGGSVSTLTIQRTQQEDSAVYLCASSHSPDRGYEQYFGPGTRLTVT.

This chain connects TRBV29-1 to TRBJ2-1, with a weak D call TRBD2 (5 bases). Germline V lookup: CDR1 SQVTM, CDR2 ANQGSEA. The CDR3 has 14 residues. V was clipped by 4 bases and J by 0 bases, with 10 bases between them. The chain's CDR3 is CSVVERSSYNEQFF. CDR3 bases: TGCAGCGTTGTTGAGCGGAGCTCCTACAATGAGCAGTTCTTC.

The rearrangement uses TRBV5-5 and TRBJ2-4, with 8 bases matching TRBD2. This CDR3 has 17 residues. Germline V gives CDR1 SGHKS, CDR2 YYEKEE (reference sequence). The V and J ends lost 3 bases and 4 bases, in that order; junction bases with no gene match: 12. CDR3 sequence: CASSWKPGPGGKNIQYF. Written as DNA, the CDR3 is TGTGCCAGCAGCTGGAAACCGGGCCCGGGGGGGAAAAACATTCAGTACTTC.

V gene TRBV7-9 combines with J gene TRBJ2-3; D unresolved. Between the trimmed V and J ends, which lost 10 bases and 0 bases, there was a span of 23 bases. The CDR3 sequence is 17 residues long. CDR1 SEHNR and CDR2 FQNEAQ come from the germline V gene (reference sequence). The CDR3 here is CAISHHGGQTSTDTQYF. DNA for the CDR3: TGTGCCATCTCCCATCACGGTGGCCAGACTAGCACAGATACGCAGTATTTT. The variable domain in full, completed from reference TRBV7-9 and TRBJ2-3, reads DTGVSQNPRHKITKRGQNVTFRCDPISEHNRLYWYRQTLGQGPEFLTYFQNEAQLEKSRLLSDRFSAERPKGSFSTLEIQRTEQGDSAMYLCAISHHGGQTSTDTQYFGPGTRLTVL.

This chain links TRBV19 with TRBJ1-5; tentatively, D is TRBD1 (5 bases). Germline V CDR1 and CDR2: LNHDA, SQIVND (reference sequence). With 9 bases removed from V and 1 base from J, the gap between germline ends came to 13 bases. The CDR3 runs to 14 residues. The DNA for the CDR3 is TGTGCCAGCTCGGGGACCGGGAGCAATCAGCCCCAGCATTTT. Translated, it gives CASSGTGSNQPQHF.

This clone was seen repeatedly, ten times or more. The chain combines TRBV7-3 with TRBJ1-4; D not certain. The CDR3 runs 12 residues. The V gene's germline CDR1 is SGHTA and CDR2 FQGTGA. The V end was cut by 5 bases, the J end by 8 bases, with 9 bases between. The CDR3 nucleotides are TGTGCCAGCAGCCTACAAGCGGAAAAACTGTTTTTT. As protein: CASSLQAEKLFF.

V and J are TRBV6-1 and TRBJ1-1; D uncertain. Germline values: CDR1 MNHNS, CDR2 SASEGT. This CDR3 is built from 13 residues. V was cut by 3 bases and J by 3 bases, with 8 bases left in between. CDR3 loop: CASSDDGYTEAFF. CDR3 in DNA: TGTGCCAGCAGTGACGACGGGTACACTGAAGCTTTCTTT.

This clone was recorded once. The V and J genes are TRBV5-1 and TRBJ1-6; maybe TRBD1 (5 bases). The CDR3 sequence is 15 residues long. The ends were cut back, 0 bases at V and 10 bases at J, with 14 bases in the middle. Per the germline V gene, CDR1 is SGHRS and CDR2 is YFSETQ. The CDR3 protein is CASSLAGGTGSPLHF. In DNA, the CDR3 is TGCGCCAGCAGCTTGGCCGGAGGGACTGGGTCACCCCTCCACTTT. The full variable domain, in which reference TRBV5-1 and TRBJ1-6 provide the parts outside the CDR3, is KAGVTQTPRYLIKTRGQQVTLSCSPISGHRSVSWYQQTPGQGLQFLFEYFSETQRNKGNFPGRFSGRQFSNSRSEMNVSTLELGDSALYLCASSLAGGTGSPLHFGNGTRLTVT.